Included here is one TCR beta chain sequence, with context. What it binds is not known. The junction shows a germline mismatch at one end, possibly a read error. The data are from a study of cytomegalovirus exposure and HLA in healthy donors. On the study more broadly: Both the roughly 120 validation repertoires and the 666 first-cohort repertoires used the same platform, as reported by a later analysis. Points from the study as a whole: Usually a TCR sequence was rare, but some public TCRs were found in many donors.

The table came from immunoSEQ multiplex PCR; TCRdb's copy has only in-frame clones and leaves some out. Here the sample spans tens of thousands of clones, around 94% being singletons. CDR1 and CDR2 from the germline V gene are MDHEN and SYDVKM. This CDR3 is 12 amino acids long. This rearrangement joins TRBV28 to TRBJ1-2; a possible D gene is TRBD1 (5 bases). The sequence derives from a man in his late teens or twenties in good health and CMV-seropositive. Material: PBMCs. Here the CDR3 reads CARSVGGGGYTF. DNA for the CDR3: TGTGCCCGCAGTGTGGGGGGGGGTGGCTACACCTTC.